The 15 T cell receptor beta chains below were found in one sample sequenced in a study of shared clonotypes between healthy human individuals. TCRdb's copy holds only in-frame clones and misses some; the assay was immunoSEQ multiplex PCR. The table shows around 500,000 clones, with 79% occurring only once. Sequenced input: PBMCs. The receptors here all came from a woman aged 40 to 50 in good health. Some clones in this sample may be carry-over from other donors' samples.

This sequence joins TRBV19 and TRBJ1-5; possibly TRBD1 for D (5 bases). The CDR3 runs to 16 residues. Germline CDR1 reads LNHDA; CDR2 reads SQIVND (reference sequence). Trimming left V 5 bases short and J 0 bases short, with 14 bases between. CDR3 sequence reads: CASSQRRGVSNQPQHF. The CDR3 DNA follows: TGTGCCAGTAGTCAAAGAAGGGGAGTTAGCAATCAGCCCCAGCATTTT.

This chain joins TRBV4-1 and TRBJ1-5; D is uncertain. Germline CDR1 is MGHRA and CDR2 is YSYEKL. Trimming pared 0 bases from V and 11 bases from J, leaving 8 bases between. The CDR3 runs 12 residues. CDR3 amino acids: CASSQDGRAQHF. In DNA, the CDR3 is TGCGCCAGCAGCCAAGATGGACGGGCCCAGCATTTT.

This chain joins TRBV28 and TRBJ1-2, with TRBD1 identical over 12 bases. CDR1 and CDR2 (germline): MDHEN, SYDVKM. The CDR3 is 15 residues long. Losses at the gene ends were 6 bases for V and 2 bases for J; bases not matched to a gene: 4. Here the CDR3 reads CASRGQGAENYGYTF. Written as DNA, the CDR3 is TGTGCCAGCAGGGGACAGGGGGCGGAAAACTATGGCTACACCTTC.

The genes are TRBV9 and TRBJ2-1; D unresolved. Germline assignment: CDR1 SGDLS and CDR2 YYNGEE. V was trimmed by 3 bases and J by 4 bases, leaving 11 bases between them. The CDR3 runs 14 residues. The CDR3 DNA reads TGTGCCAGCAGCGCACAGACTGGATACAATGAGCAGTTCTTC. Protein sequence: CASSAQTGYNEQFF.

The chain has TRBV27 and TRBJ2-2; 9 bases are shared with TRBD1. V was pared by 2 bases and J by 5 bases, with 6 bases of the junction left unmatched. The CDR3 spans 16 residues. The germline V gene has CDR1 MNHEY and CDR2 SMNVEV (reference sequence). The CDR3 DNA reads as TGTGCCAGCAGTTTAGGGACAGGGTTCTCGACCGGGGAGCTGTTTTTT. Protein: CASSLGTGFSTGELFF.

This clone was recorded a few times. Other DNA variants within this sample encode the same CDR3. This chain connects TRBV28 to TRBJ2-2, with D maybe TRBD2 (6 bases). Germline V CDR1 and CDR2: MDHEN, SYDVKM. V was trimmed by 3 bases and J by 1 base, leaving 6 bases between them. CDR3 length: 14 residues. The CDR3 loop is CASSLGGNTGELFF. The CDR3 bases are TGTGCCAGCAGTTTGGGAGGGAACACCGGGGAGCTGTTTTTT.

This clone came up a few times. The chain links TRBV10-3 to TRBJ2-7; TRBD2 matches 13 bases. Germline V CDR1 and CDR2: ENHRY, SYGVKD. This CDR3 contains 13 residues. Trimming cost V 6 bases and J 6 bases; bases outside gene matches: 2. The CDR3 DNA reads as TGTGCCATCAGGGGGACTAGCGGGGTCGAGCAGTACTTC. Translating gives CAIRGTSGVEQYF.

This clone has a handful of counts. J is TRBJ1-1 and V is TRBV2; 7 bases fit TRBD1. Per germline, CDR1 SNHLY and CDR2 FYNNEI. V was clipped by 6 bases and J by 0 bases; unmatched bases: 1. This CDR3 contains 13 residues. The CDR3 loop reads CASSQGVNTEAFF. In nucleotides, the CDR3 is TGTGCCAGCAGCCAGGGGGTGAACACTGAAGCTTTCTTT.

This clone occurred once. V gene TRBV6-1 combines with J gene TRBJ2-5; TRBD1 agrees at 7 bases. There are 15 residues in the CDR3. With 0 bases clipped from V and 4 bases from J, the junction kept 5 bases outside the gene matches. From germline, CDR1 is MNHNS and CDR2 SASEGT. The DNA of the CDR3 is TGTGCCAGCAGTGAAGCGTTGAGGGGGCGAGAGACCCAGTACTTC. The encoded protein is CASSEALRGRETQYF.

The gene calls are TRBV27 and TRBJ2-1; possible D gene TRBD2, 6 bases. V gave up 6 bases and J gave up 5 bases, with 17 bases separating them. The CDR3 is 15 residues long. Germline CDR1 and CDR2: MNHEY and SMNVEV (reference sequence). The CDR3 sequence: CASSPRSAGNNEQFF. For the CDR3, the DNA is TGTGCCAGCAGCCCGCGTAGTGCGGGGAACAATGAGCAGTTCTTC.

CDR3 region: CATSRDFTEAFF. In nucleotides, the CDR3 is TGTGCCACCAGCAGAGATTTCACTGAAGCTTTCTTT. The chain is built from TRBV15 and TRBJ1-1; D unresolved. CDR1 is LNHNV, CDR2 YYDKDF, per germline (reference sequence). The CDR3 has 12 residues. V was pared by 0 bases and J by 4 bases, with 3 bases between.

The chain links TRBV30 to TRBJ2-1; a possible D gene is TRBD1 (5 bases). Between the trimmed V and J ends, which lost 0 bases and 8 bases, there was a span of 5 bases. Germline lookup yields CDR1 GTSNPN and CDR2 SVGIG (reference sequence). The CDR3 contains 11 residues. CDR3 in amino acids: CAWSVGDEQFF. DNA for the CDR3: TGTGCCTGGAGTGTAGGGGATGAGCAGTTCTTC.

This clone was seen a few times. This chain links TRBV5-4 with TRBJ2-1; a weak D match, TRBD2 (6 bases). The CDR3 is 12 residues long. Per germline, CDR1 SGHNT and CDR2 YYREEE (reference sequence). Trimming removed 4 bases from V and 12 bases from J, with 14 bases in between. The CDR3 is CASSRRDSPQFF. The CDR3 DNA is TGTGCCAGCAGCCGGCGGGACTCCCCGCAGTTCTTC.

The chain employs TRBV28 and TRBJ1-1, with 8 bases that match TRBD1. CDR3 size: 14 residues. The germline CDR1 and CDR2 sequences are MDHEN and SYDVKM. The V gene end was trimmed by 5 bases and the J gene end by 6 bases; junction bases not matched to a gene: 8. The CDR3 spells CASSARTGRPEAFF. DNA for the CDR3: TGTGCCAGCAGTGCCCGGACAGGGCGGCCTGAAGCTTTCTTT.

The CDR3 bases are TGTGCCAGCTCACCAGAAACAGGACAGATAAATGAAAAACTGTTTTTT. Encoded protein: CASSPETGQINEKLFF. The chain recombines TRBV18 with TRBJ1-4; perhaps TRBD1 as D (6 bases). V lost 2 bases and J 5 bases, leaving 15 bases between the germline ends. From germline, CDR1 is KGHSH and CDR2 LQKENI. CDR3 size: 16 residues.